These T cell receptor beta chains were read from a single sample in a study of blood T cells in healthy people across ages. MiXCR, applied by TCRdb to the 5' RACE reads, yields one record per CDR3 protein. Altogether just over 800,000 distinct CDR3 sequences are present, around 62% being singletons, with the ten largest covering about 27%. The specimen sequenced was blood. The receptors stem from a man aged 25 to 40 in good health. Each CDR3 is given with its conserved first and last residue. Each record gives: CDR3 protein, CDR3 DNA, J gene, V gene, D gene, clone size. D genes are given only for firm matches. Clone size is stated in some rows and not others, as once, few, many or a class when expanded.

CDR3 protein: CASSPNPGQGAIYNEQFF
CDR3 DNA: TGTGCCAGCAGCCCCAACCCGGGACAGGGGGCAATCTACAATGAGCAGTTCTTC
J gene: TRBJ2-1
V gene: TRBV6-2/TRBV6-3
D gene: TRBD1
clone size: -

CDR3 protein: CASSLYGATEAFF
CDR3 DNA: TGTGCCAGCAGCCTGTACGGAGCGACTGAAGCTTTCTTT
J gene: TRBJ1-1
V gene: TRBV6-5
D gene: -
clone size: -

CDR3 protein: CASSLVRRVPSYNEQFF
CDR3 DNA: TGTGCCAGCAGCTTAGTTCGTCGAGTCCCATCTTACAATGAGCAGTTCTTC
J gene: TRBJ2-1
V gene: TRBV7-2
D gene: -
clone size: few

CDR3 protein: CASNRGGQETQFF
CDR3 DNA: TGTGCCAGCAACCGCGGGGGGCAAGAGACCCAGTTCTTC
J gene: TRBJ2-1
V gene: TRBV3-1
D gene: TRBD2
clone size: -

CDR3 protein: CASSHGQAYGEQFF
CDR3 DNA: TGTGCCAGCAGCCACGGACAGGCTTACGGTGAGCAGTTTTTC
J gene: TRBJ2-1
V gene: TRBV7-2
D gene: TRBD1
clone size: -

CDR3 protein: CSAQGQGYEQYF
CDR3 DNA: TGCAGTGCCCAGGGACAGGGCTACGAGCAGTACTTC
J gene: TRBJ2-7
V gene: TRBV20-1
D gene: TRBD1
clone size: -

CDR3 protein: CASRTGTSGTYEQYF
CDR3 DNA: TGTGCCAGCAGGACCGGGACTAGCGGAACCTACGAGCAGTACTTC
J gene: TRBJ2-7
V gene: TRBV6-5
D gene: TRBD2
clone size: once

CDR3 protein: CATSRGVDREVGKNIQYF
CDR3 DNA: TGTGCCACCAGCAGGGGTGTGGACAGGGAGGTCGGCAAAAACATTCAGTACTTC
J gene: TRBJ2-4
V gene: TRBV15
D gene: TRBD1
clone size: -

CDR3 protein: CASSSGAGETHEQYF
CDR3 DNA: TGCGCCAGCAGCTCGGGGGCGGGGGAGACTCACGAGCAGTACTTC
J gene: TRBJ2-7
V gene: TRBV5-1
D gene: -
clone size: -

CDR3 protein: CSARGADGGAYNEQFF
CDR3 DNA: TGCAGTGCTAGAGGAGCTGATGGCGGGGCCTACAATGAGCAGTTCTTC
J gene: TRBJ2-1
V gene: TRBV20-1
D gene: -
clone size: few

CDR3 protein: CASSVRGVPSNTGELFF
CDR3 DNA: TGTGCCAGCAGCGTAAGGGGGGTACCATCGAACACCGGGGAGCTGTTTTTT
J gene: TRBJ2-2
V gene: TRBV9
D gene: -
clone size: once

CDR3 protein: CASSIGGTYEQYF
CDR3 DNA: TGTGCCAGCAGCATCGGCGGAACCTACGAGCAGTACTTC
J gene: TRBJ2-7
V gene: TRBV7-3
D gene: -
clone size: -

CDR3 protein: CASRGLAGYYEQYF
CDR3 DNA: TGTGCCAGCAGGGGACTAGCGGGGTACTACGAGCAGTACTTC
J gene: TRBJ2-7
V gene: TRBV2
D gene: TRBD2
clone size: -

CDR3 protein: CASSLGGARYGYTF
CDR3 DNA: TGTGCCAGCAGCTTGGGGGGGGCGCGATATGGCTACACCTTC
J gene: TRBJ1-2
V gene: TRBV7-2
D gene: -
clone size: few

CDR3 protein: CASSWRRDSPLHF
CDR3 DNA: TGTGCCAGCAGCTGGAGGCGGGATTCACCCCTCCACTTT
J gene: TRBJ1-6
V gene: TRBV7-2
D gene: -
clone size: -

CDR3 protein: CSVEWPGQGTRLRTYF
CDR3 DNA: TGCAGCGTTGAATGGCCGGGACAAGGGACTCGGCTACGCACGTATTTT
J gene: TRBJ2-3
V gene: TRBV29-1
D gene: -
clone size: -

CDR3 protein: CASSQGWGNQPQHF
CDR3 DNA: TGCGCCAGCAGCCAAGGGTGGGGCAATCAGCCCCAGCATTTT
J gene: TRBJ1-5
V gene: TRBV4-3
D gene: -
clone size: few

CDR3 protein: CASSLALTSAPAESDEQFF
CDR3 DNA: TGCGCCAGCAGCTTGGCCTTGACTAGCGCCCCCGCGGAGTCGGATGAGCAGTTCTTC
J gene: TRBJ2-1
V gene: TRBV5-1
D gene: TRBD2
clone size: -

CDR3 protein: CASSPDGRETQYF
CDR3 DNA: TGTGCCAGCAGTCCTGACGGACGAGAGACCCAGTACTTC
J gene: TRBJ2-5
V gene: TRBV12-3/TRBV12-4
D gene: -
clone size: few

CDR3 protein: CASRGVTDTQYF
CDR3 DNA: TGTGCCAGCAGGGGTGTCACAGATACGCAGTATTTT
J gene: TRBJ2-3
V gene: TRBV12-3/TRBV12-4
D gene: -
clone size: -

CDR3 protein: CASSLEGGRGNIQYF
CDR3 DNA: TGCGCCAGCAGCCTTGAGGGGGGAAGGGGGAACATTCAGTACTTC
J gene: TRBJ2-4
V gene: TRBV4-3
D gene: -
clone size: few

CDR3 protein: CASSHNRQTGLIAKNIQYF
CDR3 DNA: TGTGCCAGCAGCCACAACCGCCAGACAGGGTTGATAGCCAAAAACATTCAGTACTTC
J gene: TRBJ2-4
V gene: TRBV4-2
D gene: TRBD1
clone size: few

CDR3 protein: CASTHRSSVSYNEQFF
CDR3 DNA: TGTGCCAGCACTCACAGGTCTAGTGTATCCTACAATGAGCAGTTCTTC
J gene: TRBJ2-1
V gene: TRBV28
D gene: -
clone size: -

CDR3 protein: CASRMSWTGYNSPLHF
CDR3 DNA: TGCGCCAGCAGGATGTCGTGGACAGGTTATAATTCACCCCTCCACTTT
J gene: TRBJ1-6
V gene: TRBV4-3
D gene: TRBD1
clone size: -

CDR3 protein: CSSSQGLALDNEQFF
CDR3 DNA: TGTTCCAGCAGCCAGGGACTAGCGTTGGACAATGAGCAGTTCTTC
J gene: TRBJ2-1
V gene: TRBV7-9
D gene: TRBD2
clone size: -

CDR3 protein: CATSDPVDPTDTQYF
CDR3 DNA: TGTGCCACCAGTGACCCCGTGGACCCCACAGATACGCAGTATTTT
J gene: TRBJ2-3
V gene: TRBV24-1
D gene: -
clone size: few

CDR3 protein: CASSQASGAEGNQPQHF
CDR3 DNA: TGCGCCAGCAGCCAGGCTTCCGGGGCCGAAGGCAATCAGCCCCAGCATTTT
J gene: TRBJ1-5
V gene: TRBV4-1
D gene: -
clone size: -

CDR3 protein: CASSCDSSGANVLTF
CDR3 DNA: TGTGCCAGCAGTTGCGACAGCTCTGGGGCCAACGTCCTGACTTTC
J gene: TRBJ2-6
V gene: TRBV28
D gene: -
clone size: -

CDR3 protein: CASRPEGAGSYNEQFF
CDR3 DNA: TGCGCCAGCAGGCCCGAAGGCGCGGGCTCCTACAATGAGCAGTTCTTC
J gene: TRBJ2-1
V gene: TRBV5-1
D gene: -
clone size: -

CDR3 protein: CASKGGNTEAFF
CDR3 DNA: TGTGCCAGCAAAGGAGGAAACACTGAAGCTTTCTTT
J gene: TRBJ1-1
V gene: TRBV3-1
D gene: -
clone size: once

CDR3 protein: CASSLSQGPGTEAFF
CDR3 DNA: TGTGCCAGCAGCTTGAGCCAGGGGCCTGGCACTGAAGCTTTCTTT
J gene: TRBJ1-1
V gene: TRBV13
D gene: -
clone size: -

CDR3 protein: CASISSAGSTGELFF
CDR3 DNA: TGTGCCAGCATCAGCAGTGCAGGGAGCACCGGGGAGCTGTTTTTT
J gene: TRBJ2-2
V gene: TRBV6-1
D gene: -
clone size: few

CDR3 protein: CSARGPNVEGEKLFF
CDR3 DNA: TGCAGTGCTAGAGGGCCTAACGTGGAGGGAGAAAAACTGTTTTTT
J gene: TRBJ1-4
V gene: TRBV20-1
D gene: -
clone size: -

CDR3 protein: CASSETGTGVAEAFF
CDR3 DNA: TGTGCCAGCAGTGAAACGGGGACAGGGGTCGCTGAAGCTTTCTTT
J gene: TRBJ1-1
V gene: TRBV6-1
D gene: TRBD1
clone size: -

CDR3 protein: CAITDTKNEKLFF
CDR3 DNA: TGTGCCATAACGGACACCAAAAATGAAAAACTGTTTTTT
J gene: TRBJ1-4
V gene: TRBV10-3
D gene: -
clone size: -

CDR3 protein: CASSHPGQPYEQYF
CDR3 DNA: TGTGCCAGCAGCCATCCGGGACAGCCTTACGAGCAGTACTTC
J gene: TRBJ2-7
V gene: TRBV13
D gene: TRBD1
clone size: -

CDR3 protein: CASSRTSGVASYEQYF
CDR3 DNA: TGTGCCAGCAGCAGGACTAGCGGGGTCGCGTCCTACGAGCAGTACTTC
J gene: TRBJ2-7
V gene: TRBV6-6
D gene: TRBD2
clone size: -

CDR3 protein: CSARDWQGAGSYNSPLHF
CDR3 DNA: TGCAGTGCTAGAGATTGGCAGGGGGCCGGCTCCTATAATTCACCCCTCCACTTT
J gene: TRBJ1-6
V gene: TRBV20-1
D gene: TRBD1
clone size: -

CDR3 protein: CASSQWEGDRSHGQYF
CDR3 DNA: TGCGCCAGCAGCCAATGGGAAGGGGACAGAAGCCACGGGCAGTACTTC
J gene: TRBJ2-7
V gene: TRBV4-3
D gene: TRBD1
clone size: once

CDR3 protein: CASSQVWTDHNEQYF
CDR3 DNA: TGCGCCAGCAGCCAAGTGTGGACAGATCACAATGAGCAGTACTTC
J gene: TRBJ2-7
V gene: TRBV4-3
D gene: -
clone size: -

CDR3 protein: CAISESGSGNSGNTIYF
CDR3 DNA: TGTGCCATCAGTGAATCCGGGAGTGGGAACTCTGGAAACACCATATATTTT
J gene: TRBJ1-3
V gene: TRBV10-3
D gene: -
clone size: -

CDR3 protein: CASRTGWFTGELFF
CDR3 DNA: TGTGCCAGCCGGACAGGGTGGTTCACCGGGGAGCTGTTTTTT
J gene: TRBJ2-2
V gene: TRBV11-1
D gene: TRBD1
clone size: -

CDR3 protein: CASSLAGVYSNQPQHF
CDR3 DNA: TGTGCCAGCAGTTTAGCAGGGGTCTATAGCAATCAGCCCCAGCATTTT
J gene: TRBJ1-5
V gene: TRBV12-3/TRBV12-4
D gene: -
clone size: -

CDR3 protein: CSARYRGYEQYF
CDR3 DNA: TGCAGTGCTAGGTATAGGGGCTACGAGCAGTACTTC
J gene: TRBJ2-7
V gene: TRBV20-1
D gene: -
clone size: -

CDR3 protein: CASRRAGGRDFSEQFF
CDR3 DNA: TGTGCCAGCAGACGAGCAGGGGGCCGAGATTTTAGTGAGCAGTTCTTC
J gene: TRBJ2-1
V gene: TRBV6-5
D gene: TRBD1
clone size: few

CDR3 protein: CASSPGDRVTSLLHF
CDR3 DNA: TGTGCCAGCAGCCCGGGGGACAGGGTAACTTCACTCCTCCACTTT
J gene: TRBJ1-6
V gene: TRBV7-2
D gene: TRBD1
clone size: -

CDR3 protein: CSPTSGNYEQYF
CDR3 DNA: TGCAGTCCAACTAGCGGCAACTACGAGCAGTACTTC
J gene: TRBJ2-7
V gene: TRBV20-1
D gene: TRBD2
clone size: -

CDR3 protein: CSAILPPNGYTF
CDR3 DNA: TGCAGTGCCATATTACCCCCTAATGGCTACACCTTC
J gene: TRBJ1-2
V gene: TRBV20-1
D gene: -
clone size: few

CDR3 protein: CAISADRGNEKLFF
CDR3 DNA: TGTGCCATCAGTGCGGACAGGGGTAATGAAAAACTGTTTTTT
J gene: TRBJ1-4
V gene: TRBV10-3
D gene: TRBD1
clone size: -

CDR3 protein: CSATSGGADETQYF
CDR3 DNA: TGCAGTGCTACAAGCGGGGGGGCCGACGAGACCCAGTACTTC
J gene: TRBJ2-5
V gene: TRBV20-1
D gene: TRBD2
clone size: few